The clone carrying this T cell receptor (beta chain) showed up many times. The CDR3 goes on 3 residues after the read ends, and that part is filled in from the germline J gene. In germline, CDR1 is SGHRS, CDR2 YFSETQ. CDR3 size: 14 residues. The J segment lost 5 bases and the V segment lost 2 bases, leaving 7 bases of the junction unmatched. The source of the sample is a study of T cell clonality in common variable immunodeficiency. TCRdb's table, derived via immunoSEQ multiplex PCR, lists solely in-frame clones and lacks some. The record shows roughly 55,000 clones for this sample, with no singletons present.

The clonotype originates from a person aged 18 to 70 in good health. The chain has TRBV5-1 and TRBJ2-7, with TRBD1 matching over 7 bases. The specimen was peripheral blood mononuclear cells. CDR3 DNA, as far as it was read: TGCGCCAGCAGCTTAGGGCAGGGGGAACACGAG. This sequence encodes CASSLGQGEHE. The whole CDR3 sequence is CASSLGQGEHEQYF.